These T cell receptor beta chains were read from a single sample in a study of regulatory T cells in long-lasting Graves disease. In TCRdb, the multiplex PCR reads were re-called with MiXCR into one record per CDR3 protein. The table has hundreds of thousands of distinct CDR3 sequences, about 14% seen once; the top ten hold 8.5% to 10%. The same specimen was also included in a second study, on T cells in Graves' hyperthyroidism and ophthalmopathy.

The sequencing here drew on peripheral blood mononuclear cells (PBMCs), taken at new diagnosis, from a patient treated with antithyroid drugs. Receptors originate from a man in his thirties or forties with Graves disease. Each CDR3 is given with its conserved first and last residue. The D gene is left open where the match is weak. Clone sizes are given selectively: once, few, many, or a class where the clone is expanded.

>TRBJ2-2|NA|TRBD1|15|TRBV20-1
TGCAGTGCGAGACAGGGGCCGACGAACACCGGGGAGCTGTTTTTT
CSARQGPTNTGELFF
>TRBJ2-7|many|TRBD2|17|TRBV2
TGTGCCAGCAGCGAGTCCGGGACTAGCGGACTTAGCTACGAGCAGTACTTC
CASSESGTSGLSYEQYF
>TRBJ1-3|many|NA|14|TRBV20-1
TGCAGTGCCCCAAGCCCACACTCTGGAAACACCATATATTTT
CSAPSPHSGNTIYF
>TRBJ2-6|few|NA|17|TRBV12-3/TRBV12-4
TGTGCCAGCAGAGGGGTAAAGGTGGACTCTGGGGCCAACGTCCTGACTTTC
CASRGVKVDSGANVLTF
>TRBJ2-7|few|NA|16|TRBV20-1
TGCAGTGCTAGAGATGGGTTTAGGCAGGCTCCCTCCGAGCAGTACTTC
CSARDGFRQAPSEQYF
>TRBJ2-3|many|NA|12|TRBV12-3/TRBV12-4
TGTGCCAGCAGTTTCGTCACAGATACGCAGTATTTT
CASSFVTDTQYF
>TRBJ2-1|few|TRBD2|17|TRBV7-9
TGTGCCAGCAGCTCTCGACTAGCGGGAGTGGGGCACAATGAGCAGTTCTTC
CASSSRLAGVGHNEQFF
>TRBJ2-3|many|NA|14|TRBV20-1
TGCAGTGCTCTGGGACTTTCCGAAGCAGATACGCAGTATTTT
CSALGLSEADTQYF
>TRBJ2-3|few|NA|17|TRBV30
TGTGCCTGGAGTGTATCCCCAGGGTCGAGGACCACAGATACGCAGTATTTT
CAWSVSPGSRTTDTQYF
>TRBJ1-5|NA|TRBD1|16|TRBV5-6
TGTGCCAGCAGCTTGAATGACAGGGGAGGGAATCAGCCCCAGCATTTT
CASSLNDRGGNQPQHF